The 30 T cell receptor beta chains reported below all come from one sample, sequenced in a study of CD8 T cells in Susac syndrome (dated by TCRdb to the late 2010s). The method was the immunoSEQ multiplex PCR assay. RNA was extracted using the RNeasy kit, and about 0.45 to 1 microgram was reverse transcribed with random hexamers. TCRdb reran the public reads through fastp at Q25 and MiXCR, keeping productive beta chains. Merged by CDR3 protein, the rows form single entries marked with the most common genes and DNA. Across this sample there are hundreds of thousands of distinct CDR3 sequences, with approximately 90% seen only once. The top ten clones comprise 0.1% to 0.15% of the sample. The material sequenced was CD8+ T cells from PBMCs. The receptors were sampled from a human donor with multiple sclerosis.

This chain's CDR3 is CASSLAQKTETQYF. CDR3 DNA sequence: TGCGCCAGCAGCTTGGCCCAAAAGACGGAGACCCAGTACTTC. The V and J genes are TRBV5-1 and TRBJ2-5; D uncertain. Per the germline V gene, CDR1 is SGHRS and CDR2 is YFSETQ. Deletions cut 0 bases from V and 5 bases from J, with 11 bases between. This CDR3 is built from 14 residues.

The chain uses TRBV12-5 and TRBJ2-7; D unresolved. V was clipped by 7 bases and J by 0 bases, with 10 bases between them. CDR1 is LGHNT, CDR2 FRNRAP, per germline. The CDR3 is 13 residues long. The CDR3 nucleotides are TGTGCTAGTGCCCTCTACGTCTCCTACGAGCAGTACTTC. The encoded protein is CASALYVSYEQYF.

The J gene is TRBJ1-3, the V gene TRBV6-5; unclear D gene. The V end was cut by 6 bases, the J end by 0 bases, with 12 bases between. The CDR3 totals 15 residues. The germline gives CDR1 MNHEY, CDR2 SVGAGI. The DNA for the CDR3 is TGTGCCAGCAGGCCGTGGGAGGGCTCTGGAAACACCATATATTTT. Encoded protein: CASRPWEGSGNTIYF.

This sequence joins TRBV28 and TRBJ2-1; D is perhaps TRBD1 or TRBD2 (5 bases each). The length of the CDR3 is 15 residues. Germline values: CDR1 MDHEN, CDR2 SYDVKM. The ends were cut back, 2 bases at V and 3 bases at J, with 11 bases in the middle. CDR3 protein: CASSLRGGYYNEQFF. The CDR3 DNA reads as TGTGCCAGCAGTTTACGGGGCGGTTACTACAATGAGCAGTTCTTC.

The chain employs TRBV6-2 or TRBV6-3 and TRBJ1-1; no clear D gene. The CDR3 is 15 amino acids. Germline lookup yields CDR1 MNHEY and CDR2 SVGEGT. Trimming took off 0 bases at V and 1 base at J, with 9 bases between the two ends. In DNA, the CDR3 is TGTGCCAGCAGTTACTCGATCGGGCGGAACACTGAAGCTTTCTTT. Residues: CASSYSIGRNTEAFF.

V gene TRBV6-1 combines with J gene TRBJ1-1, with 8 bases lining up with TRBD1. This CDR3 contains 17 residues. CDR1 is MNHNS and CDR2 is SASEGT in the germline V gene. The trim removed 6 bases at V and 5 bases at J, leaving 17 bases unmatched. The CDR3 DNA reads as TGTGCCAGCAGCATGACAGGGGCGGGGGAAAGATGGACTGAAGCTTTCTTT. Encoded protein: CASSMTGAGERWTEAFF.

The V call is TRBV2, the J call TRBJ1-2; D not certain. This CDR3 is built from 12 residues. The ends were cut back, 4 bases at V and 3 bases at J, with 6 bases in the middle. Germline V gene data show CDR1 as SNHLY and CDR2 as FYNNEI. CDR3 region: CASSGGDYGYTF. The CDR3, as DNA: TGTGCCAGCAGTGGGGGTGACTATGGCTACACCTTC.

The chain joins TRBV24-1 to TRBJ2-3; no clear D. This CDR3 contains 16 residues. The V gene lost 0 bases and the J gene lost 1 base, with 10 bases spanning the gap. Per the germline V gene, CDR1 is KGHDR and CDR2 is SFDVKD. CDR3 in DNA: TGTGCCACCAGTGATTTGGAACCCAGCGGCACAGATACGCAGTATTTT. Its protein is CATSDLEPSGTDTQYF.

The V call is TRBV11-2, the J call TRBJ2-2, with D hard to call. This CDR3 contains 14 residues. Germline CDR1 SGHAT, CDR2 FQNNGV. V lost 5 bases and J 6 bases, leaving 13 bases between the germline ends. The CDR3 bases are TGTGCCAGCAGCCTTAAGGACCCTCCCGGGGAGCTGTTTTTT. It codes for CASSLKDPPGELFF.

The CDR3 protein is CSARDEREGLNEQFF. The CDR3 DNA reads TGCAGTGCTAGAGACGAGCGGGAGGGCCTCAATGAGCAGTTCTTC. The chain has TRBV20-1 and TRBJ2-1; TRBD2 matches 10 bases. J lost 6 bases, V lost 0 bases, and 5 bases had no gene match. This CDR3 is 15 amino acids long. The V gene's germline CDR1 is DFQATT and CDR2 SNEGSKA (reference sequence).

This sequence joins TRBV13 and TRBJ2-7; D possibly uses TRBD1 or TRBD2 (5 bases each). The germline V gene encodes CDR1 PRHDT and CDR2 FYEKMQ (reference sequence). Trimming shortened V by 4 bases and J by 3 bases, and 19 bases separated the two germline ends. CDR3 length equals 16 residues. This CDR3 reads CASSSHQGPWDYEQYF. The CDR3 region has the DNA TGTGCCAGCAGCTCACATCAGGGACCCTGGGACTACGAGCAGTACTTC.

The chain links TRBV6-5 to TRBJ2-1; weak D call: TRBD1 (5 bases). CDR1 is MNHEY, CDR2 SVGAGI, per germline. This CDR3 has 14 amino acids. The germline V and J ends were trimmed by 2 bases and 7 bases, with 12 bases remaining between them. The CDR3 bases are TGTGCCAGCAGTTACCCGGCGGCAGGGAATGAGCAGTTCTTC. It translates to CASSYPAAGNEQFF.

The chain couples TRBV12-3 or TRBV12-4 to TRBJ2-3; perhaps TRBD1 as D (6 bases). V dropped 3 bases and J dropped 1 base, with 11 bases sitting between them. The CDR3 sequence is 15 residues long. The CDR3 DNA follows: TGTGCCAGCAGTTTGGGGGCATCTGGCACAGATACGCAGTATTTT. Protein: CASSLGASGTDTQYF.

The gene calls are TRBV4-1 and TRBJ1-5, with D unclear. Germline-derived CDR1 and CDR2 are MGHRA and YSYEKL. V lost 1 base and J lost 6, with 10 bases in between. CDR3 length: 14 residues. This chain's CDR3 is CASSQAPVAQPQHF. For the CDR3, the DNA is TGCGCCAGCAGCCAAGCCCCGGTGGCTCAGCCCCAGCATTTT.

The CDR3 coding sequence is TGTGCCAGCAGCCTATTACAGGATCCGGGGCAGTACTTC. This codes for CASSLLQDPGQYF. The V and J genes are TRBV3-1 and TRBJ2-7; D may be TRBD1 (5 bases). The V gene's germline CDR1 is LGHDT and CDR2 YNNKEL (reference sequence). This CDR3 has 13 amino acids. Trimming removed 4 bases from V and 9 bases from J, with 16 bases in between.

The chain links TRBV7-9 to TRBJ2-5; D is unclear. The CDR3 loop spans 15 amino acids. Germline assignment: CDR1 SEHNR and CDR2 FQNEAQ (reference sequence). V was pared by 4 bases and J by 2 bases, with 14 bases between. The CDR3: CASSSHGIGQETQYF. Here the CDR3 DNA reads TGTGCCAGCAGCTCGCATGGGATAGGGCAAGAGACCCAGTACTTC.

The chain carries TRBV20-1 and TRBJ2-7; the D is unclear. Trimming shortened V by 5 bases and J by 3 bases, and 8 bases separated the two germline ends. The CDR3 extends over 11 amino acids. Germline V lookup: CDR1 DFQATT, CDR2 SNEGSKA (reference sequence). DNA of the CDR3: TGCAGTGCTGGCCCTAACTACGAGCAGTACTTC. It yields the protein CSAGPNYEQYF.

CDR3 DNA sequence: TGTGCCAGTAGTATGGACAGGGCGACCACTGAAGCTTTCTTT. Its translation: CASSMDRATTEAFF. The chain carries TRBV19 and TRBJ1-1; 8 bases agree with TRBD1. Trimming cost V 3 bases and J 4 bases; bases outside gene matches: 4. This CDR3 is built from 14 residues. Germline CDR1 reads LNHDA; CDR2 reads SQIVND (reference sequence).

The chain carries TRBV18 and TRBJ1-1, with D perhaps TRBD1 (5 bases). This CDR3 region has 17 residues. The germline gives CDR1 KGHSH, CDR2 LQKENI. The V end was cut by 3 bases, the J end by 1 base, with 18 bases between. The CDR3 spells CASSPTLVGDANTEAFF. The CDR3 DNA sequence: TGTGCCAGCTCACCGACCCTCGTGGGGGACGCGAACACTGAAGCTTTCTTT.

This clonotype appeared a single time. V gene TRBV6-2 or TRBV6-3 combines with J gene TRBJ2-7, with D possibly TRBD2 on 5 matching bases. CDR3 length: 12 amino acids. Trimming removed 7 bases from V and 1 base from J, with 8 bases in between. CDR1 MNHEY and CDR2 SVGEGT come from the germline V gene. The CDR3 protein is CASTGISYEQYF. The CDR3 nucleotides are TGTGCCAGCACGGGGATTTCCTACGAGCAGTACTTC.

The chain employs TRBV4-2 and TRBJ2-1, with no clear D. CDR1 is LGHNA and CDR2 is YNFKEQ in the germline V gene. There are 11 residues in the CDR3. Trimming shortened V by 0 bases and J by 7 bases, and 1 base separated the two germline ends. The CDR3 region is CASSQDNEQFF. CDR3 sequence (DNA): TGTGCCAGCAGCCAAGATAATGAGCAGTTCTTC.

V and J are TRBV7-6 and TRBJ2-7; weak D call: TRBD1 (6 bases). Germline V gene data show CDR1 as SGHVS and CDR2 as FNYEAQ. This CDR3 region has 13 residues. Trimming pared 0 bases from V and 5 bases from J, leaving 8 bases between. CDR3 region: CASSLAGADEQYF. In nucleotides, the CDR3 is TGTGCCAGCAGCTTAGCGGGGGCGGACGAGCAGTACTTC.

The rearrangement joins TRBV10-3 to TRBJ2-5, with 7 bases that match TRBD1. The CDR3 covers 16 residues. Germline CDR1 and CDR2: ENHRY and SYGVKD. J was trimmed by 2 bases and V by 3 bases; bases with no gene match: 9. In DNA, the CDR3 is TGTGCCATCAGTGAAAGGGGACAGATATTTCAAGAGACCCAGTACTTC. Translation: CAISERGQIFQETQYF.

This sequence joins TRBV7-3 and TRBJ2-1, with 7 bases fitting TRBD2. The CDR3 sequence is 15 residues long. CDR1 SGHTA and CDR2 FQGTGA come from the germline V gene. V dropped 1 base and J dropped 4; count of bases not matched to a gene: 4. This chain's CDR3 is CASSLNGGGYNEQFF. The CDR3 nucleotides read TGTGCCAGCAGCTTAAATGGGGGGGGTTACAATGAGCAGTTCTTC. Complete variable domain (other parts from reference TRBV7-3 and TRBJ2-1): GAGVSQTPSNKVTEKGKYVELRCDPISGHTALYWYRQSLGQGPEFLIYFQGTGAADDSGLPNDRFFAVRPEGSVSTLKIQRTERGDSAVYLCASSLNGGGYNEQFFGPGTRLTVL.

The gene calls are TRBV7-2 and TRBJ2-7, with 8 bases matching TRBD2. V lost 6 bases and J lost 1; bases outside the gene matches: 11. The CDR3 totals 16 residues. The germline V gene has CDR1 SGHTA and CDR2 FQGNSA. CDR3 DNA sequence: TGTGCCAGCAGTGGAGAAAGCGGGAGCCCATCCTACGAGCAGTACTTC. Protein: CASSGESGSPSYEQYF. Supplemented by reference TRBV7-2 and TRBJ2-7, the full variable domain reads GAGVSQSPSNKVTEKGKDVELRCDPISGHTALYWYRQSLGQGLEFLIYFQGNSAPDKSGLPSDRFSAERTGGSVSTLTIQRTQQEDSAVYLCASSGESGSPSYEQYFGPGTRLTVT.

The chain uses TRBV19 and TRBJ1-4, with D maybe TRBD1 (5 bases). With 9 bases removed from V and 3 bases from J, the gap between germline ends came to 17 bases. CDR1 is LNHDA and CDR2 is SQIVND in the germline V gene (reference sequence). This CDR3 has 15 residues. The DNA of the CDR3 is TGTGCCAGCGCGGGACGAAAAACAGCTAATGAAAAACTGTTTTTT. This codes for CASAGRKTANEKLFF.

The CDR3, as DNA: TGTGCCAGCAGCCAAGAGGACAGGGACTACTACGAGCAGTACTTC. Protein sequence: CASSQEDRDYYEQYF. The chain employs TRBV14 and TRBJ2-7; a possible D gene is TRBD1 (8 bases). Trimming cost V 0 bases and J 3 bases, with 12 bases left between them. In germline, CDR1 is SGHDN, CDR2 FVKESK. There are 15 residues in the CDR3. The variable domain in full, with the rest retrieved from reference TRBV14 and TRBJ2-7, is EAGVTQFPSHSVIEKGQTVTLRCDPISGHDNLYWYRRVMGKEIKFLLHFVKESKQDESGMPNNRFLAERTGGTYSTLKVQPAELEDSGVYFCASSQEDRDYYEQYFGPGTRLTVT.

V and J are TRBV7-9 and TRBJ2-2; 7 nucleotides match TRBD2. CDR1 is SEHNR and CDR2 is FQNEAQ in the germline V gene (reference sequence). The CDR3 consists of 18 residues. J was trimmed by 0 bases and V by 5 bases; bases with no gene match: 12. CDR3: CASSPGGSPMSNTGELFF. DNA of the CDR3: TGTGCCAGCAGCCCCGGCGGGAGCCCGATGTCGAACACCGGGGAGCTGTTTTTT.

The chain is built from TRBV7-8 and TRBJ1-5; D remains unclear. Germline V gene lookup returns CDR1 SGHVS and CDR2 FQNEAQ. V shed 5 bases and J shed 0 bases, with 11 bases lying between them. The length of the CDR3 is 15 residues. CDR3 sequence: CASSPSSYSNQPQHF. The CDR3 region has the DNA TGTGCCAGCAGCCCAAGCAGCTATAGCAATCAGCCCCAGCATTTT.

V gene TRBV7-8 combines with J gene TRBJ1-5; D might be TRBD1 (5 bases). V was clipped by 5 bases and J by 6 bases, with 11 bases between them. The CDR3 loop spans 13 amino acids. In germline, CDR1 is SGHVS, CDR2 FQNEAQ. CDR3 DNA sequence: TGTGCCAGCAGCCCCCCGGGGGTTCAGCCCCAGCATTTT. The encoded protein is CASSPPGVQPQHF.